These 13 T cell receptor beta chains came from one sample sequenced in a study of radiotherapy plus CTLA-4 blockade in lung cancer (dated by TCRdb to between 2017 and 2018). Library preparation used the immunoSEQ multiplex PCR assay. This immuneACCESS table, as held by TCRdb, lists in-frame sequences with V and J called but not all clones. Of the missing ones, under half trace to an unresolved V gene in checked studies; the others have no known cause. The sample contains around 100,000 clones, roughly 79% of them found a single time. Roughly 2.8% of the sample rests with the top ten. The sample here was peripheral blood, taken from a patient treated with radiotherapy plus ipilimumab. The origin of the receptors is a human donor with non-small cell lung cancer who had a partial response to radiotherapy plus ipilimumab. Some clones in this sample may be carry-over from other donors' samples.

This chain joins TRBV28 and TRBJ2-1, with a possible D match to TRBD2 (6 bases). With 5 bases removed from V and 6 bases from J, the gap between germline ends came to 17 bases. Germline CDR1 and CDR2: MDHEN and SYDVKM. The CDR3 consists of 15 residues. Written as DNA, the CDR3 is TGTGCCAGCAGTCCCCTTAGCGGACCCTTCAATGAGCAGTTCTTC. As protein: CASSPLSGPFNEQFF.

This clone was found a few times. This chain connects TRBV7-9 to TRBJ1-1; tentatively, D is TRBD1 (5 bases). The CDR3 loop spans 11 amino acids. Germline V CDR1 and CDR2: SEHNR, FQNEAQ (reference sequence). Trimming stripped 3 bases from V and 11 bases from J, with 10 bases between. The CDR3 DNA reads TGTGCCAGCAGCTTGGGGGGTAAGGCTTTCTTT. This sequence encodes CASSLGGKAFF.

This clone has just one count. The CDR3 sequence: CASTATGESYEQYF. The CDR3 DNA reads as TGTGCCAGCACCGCGACAGGAGAATCCTACGAGCAGTACTTC. The chain carries TRBV4-2 and TRBJ2-5; weak D call: TRBD1 (6 bases). The J call may be faulty, since TRBJ2-7 better matches the DNA end. CDR1 is LGHNA and CDR2 is YNFKEQ in the germline V gene. This CDR3 comprises 14 residues.

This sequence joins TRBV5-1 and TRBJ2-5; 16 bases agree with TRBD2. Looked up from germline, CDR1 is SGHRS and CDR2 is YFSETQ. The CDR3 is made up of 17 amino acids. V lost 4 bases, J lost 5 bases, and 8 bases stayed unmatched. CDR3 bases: TGCGCCAGCAGCCCGCCGGGACTAGCGGGAGGGGGTGAGACCCAGTACTTC. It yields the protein CASSPPGLAGGGETQYF.

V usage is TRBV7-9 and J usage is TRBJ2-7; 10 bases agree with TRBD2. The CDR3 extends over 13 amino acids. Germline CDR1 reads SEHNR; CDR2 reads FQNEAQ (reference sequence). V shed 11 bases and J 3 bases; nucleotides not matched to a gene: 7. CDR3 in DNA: TGTGCCGTTCAGAGACTAGCGGGCTACGAGCAGTACTTC. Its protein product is CAVQRLAGYEQYF.

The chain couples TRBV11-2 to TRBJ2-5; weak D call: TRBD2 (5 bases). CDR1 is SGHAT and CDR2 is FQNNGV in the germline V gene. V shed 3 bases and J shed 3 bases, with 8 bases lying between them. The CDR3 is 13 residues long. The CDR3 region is CASSFVREETQYF. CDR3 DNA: TGTGCCAGCAGCTTCGTGCGGGAAGAGACCCAGTACTTC.

The DNA for the CDR3 is TGTGCCAGCAGCCGAGACAGGGGGTTCAATTCACCCCTCCACTTT. As protein: CASSRDRGFNSPLHF. The rearrangement joins TRBV7-9 to TRBJ1-6, with TRBD1 matching 9 bases. Trimming at V came to 5 bases and at J to 7 bases, leaving 6 bases not matched to a gene. Germline V gene sequence: CDR1 SEHNR, CDR2 FQNEAQ (reference sequence). The CDR3 is 15 amino acids.

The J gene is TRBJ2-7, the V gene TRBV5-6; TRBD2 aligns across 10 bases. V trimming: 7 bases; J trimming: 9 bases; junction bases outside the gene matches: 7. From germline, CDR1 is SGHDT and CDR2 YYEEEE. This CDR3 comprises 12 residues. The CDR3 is CASRLAGRRQYF. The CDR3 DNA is TGTGCCAGCCGACTAGCGGGTCGTCGGCAGTACTTC.

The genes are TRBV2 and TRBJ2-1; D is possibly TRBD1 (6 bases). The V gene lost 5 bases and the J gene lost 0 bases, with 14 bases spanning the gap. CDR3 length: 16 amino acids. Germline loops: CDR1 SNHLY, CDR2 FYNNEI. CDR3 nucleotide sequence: TGTGCCAGCAGTCTACAGGGTAAGAGCTCCTACAATGAGCAGTTCTTC. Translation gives CASSLQGKSSYNEQFF.

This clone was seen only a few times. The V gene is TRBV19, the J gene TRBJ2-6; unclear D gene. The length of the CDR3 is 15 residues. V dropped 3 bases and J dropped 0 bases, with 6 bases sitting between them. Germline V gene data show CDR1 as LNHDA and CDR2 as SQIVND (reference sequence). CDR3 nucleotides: TGTGCCAGTAGTATGGTCGGCTCTGGGGCCAACGTCCTGACTTTC. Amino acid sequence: CASSMVGSGANVLTF.

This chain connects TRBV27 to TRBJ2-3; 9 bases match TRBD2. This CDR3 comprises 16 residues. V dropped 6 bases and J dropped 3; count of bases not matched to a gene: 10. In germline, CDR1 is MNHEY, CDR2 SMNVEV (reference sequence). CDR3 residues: CASRTMRGGQTDTQYF. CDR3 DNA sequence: TGTGCCAGCAGGACAATGCGGGGGGGGCAAACAGATACGCAGTATTTT.

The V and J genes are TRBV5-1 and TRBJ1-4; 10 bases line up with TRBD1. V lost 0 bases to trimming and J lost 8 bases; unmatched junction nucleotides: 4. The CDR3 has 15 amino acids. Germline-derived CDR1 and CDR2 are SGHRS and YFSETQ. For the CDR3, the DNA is TGCGCCAGCAGCTTGGTGGGGACAGGGGACGAAAAACTGTTTTTT. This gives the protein CASSLVGTGDEKLFF.

CDR3 amino acids: CASSPTGTGNQPQHF. The CDR3 DNA follows: TGTGCCAGCTCACCGACGGGGACAGGGAATCAGCCCCAGCATTTT. V gene TRBV18 combines with J gene TRBJ1-5, with TRBD1 matching over 9 bases. The CDR3 has 15 residues. Trimming took 3 bases from V and 4 from J; bases not matched to a gene: 4. Germline V gene sequence: CDR1 KGHSH, CDR2 LQKENI.